This T cell receptor beta chain appears in the sequencing data of a study of identical twins. In the case of this clonotype: Its cognate antigen is unknown.

TCRdb re-analysed the 5' RACE reads in MiXCR, keeping a single row per CDR3 protein. The profile shows roughly 470,000 distinct CDR3 sequences, around 15% of them singletons. Study-level points and caveats: Out-of-frame sharing of TCR alpha in monozygotic twins was underestimated by models. Partly confounded zero-insertion analyses could result from invariant MAIT and iNKT cells.

V lost 3 bases to trimming and J lost 6 bases, with 17 bases between them. There are 16 residues in the CDR3. Germline CDR1 is KGHDR and CDR2 is SFDVKD. These same records also appear under a second study, on yellow fever vaccine responses in identical twins.

Material: CD4+ T cells sorted from blood. The chain carries TRBV24-1 and TRBJ2-1; TRBD1 or TRBD2 may be the D gene (5 bases each). The clonotype originates from a woman aged 18 to 35 in good health. The CDR3 sequence is CATSDPGTGPSNEQFF. CDR3 nucleotides: TGTGCCACCAGTGATCCAGGGACCGGGCCGTCCAATGAGCAGTTCTTC.